Listed below are T cell receptor beta chains from one sample, sequenced in a study of blood T cell repertoires in COVID-19. Here immunoSEQ multiplex PCR was the method, and the copy in TCRdb shows in-frame clones only, minus some. Found here are about 220,000 clones, approximately 83% of them singletons; the top ten hold approximately 1.3%. Sequencing was performed on PBMCs or T cells enriched from blood (not recorded which). The source is a middle-aged woman with acute COVID-19. CDR3s include the opening cysteine and the closing phenylalanine or tryptophan. Each record gives: D gene, V gene, clone size, J gene, CDR3 DNA, CDR3 protein. The D gene is left open where the match is weak. A row's size may be missing; if present it is once, few, many or a size class.

NA	TRBV5-1	once	TRBJ1-2	TGCGCCAGCAGCTTGGTTGGGGAGGATGGCTACACCTTC	CASSLVGEDGYTF
TRBD2	TRBV10-2	once	TRBJ2-7	TGCGCCAGCAGTGAGGGGACTAGCGGACCCTACGAGCAGTACTTC	CASSEGTSGPYEQYF
NA	TRBV18	once	TRBJ2-3	TGTGCCAGCTCACCGGACTACCTAAGCACAGATACGCAGTATTTT	CASSPDYLSTDTQYF
TRBD2	TRBV19	few	TRBJ2-3	TGTGCCAGTAGTATCGGGGGGGGGACAGATACGCAGTATTTT	CASSIGGGTDTQYF
TRBD1	TRBV19	NA	TRBJ1-5	TGTGCCAGTAGCCCGCCGACAGGGGGGAGCAATCAGCCCCAGCATTTT	CASSPPTGGSNQPQHF
NA	TRBV4-1	NA	TRBJ1-2	TGCGCCAGCAGCTTCACTCGGGCAGGGGACTATGGCTACACCTTC	CASSFTRAGDYGYTF
NA	TRBV11-2	NA	TRBJ1-6	TGTGCCAGCAGCACTAGGACAGACTATAATTCACCCCTCCACTTT	CASSTRTDYNSPLHF
TRBD1	TRBV4-3	NA	TRBJ1-5	TGCGCCAGCAGCCAGACGACAGGGCCCGATCAGCCCCAGCATTTT	CASSQTTGPDQPQHF
TRBD1	TRBV24-1	few	TRBJ2-1	TGTGCCACCAGTGATTTACAGGGGGCACACAATGAGCAGTTCTTC	CATSDLQGAHNEQFF
TRBD2	TRBV5-1	NA	TRBJ2-7	TGCGCCAGCTCAACTAGCGGGAGCTCCTACGAGCAGTACTTC	CASSTSGSSYEQYF
TRBD2	TRBV9	NA	TRBJ2-1	TGTGCCAGCAGCGCTGGGACTAGCGGGAGACGTTACAATGAGCAGTTCTTC	CASSAGTSGRRYNEQFF
NA	TRBV28	once	TRBJ2-7	TGTGCCAGCACCTCAAAAGGGACAAAGTCCTACGAGCAGTACTTC	CASTSKGTKSYEQYF
TRBD1	TRBV5-1	NA	TRBJ2-5	TGCGCCAGCAGCATAACAGGGGAAGAGACCCAGTACTTC	CASSITGEETQYF
TRBD2	TRBV11-2	few	TRBJ2-3	TGTGCCAGCACCTGGGGGGGGTTGGGAGATACGCAGTATTTT	CASTWGGLGDTQYF
TRBD2	TRBV27	few	TRBJ2-7	TGTGCCAGCAGTTTTGGCGGGAGTGGGCCCTACGAGCAGTACTTC	CASSFGGSGPYEQYF
TRBD1	TRBV7-2	NA	TRBJ1-3	TGTGCCAGCAGCCAAAGGACAGGGGAGGACACCATATATTTT	CASSQRTGEDTIYF
TRBD1	TRBV9	few	TRBJ1-4	TGTGCCAGCAGCGCAGGGGGAAATGAAAAACTGTTTTTT	CASSAGGNEKLFF
TRBD2	TRBV6-2/TRBV6-3	NA	TRBJ2-5	TGTGCCAGCAGCCCCGGACTAGCGGGGGCAGAGACCCAGTACTTC	CASSPGLAGAETQYF
NA	TRBV3-1/TRBV3-2	NA	TRBJ1-2	TGTGCCAGCAGCCCGGACAGCTATGGCTACACCTTC	CASSPDSYGYTF
NA	TRBV28	NA	TRBJ1-5	TGTGCCACCTTTCTAGGCAATCAGCCCCAGCATTTT	CATFLGNQPQHF
NA	TRBV23-1	NA	TRBJ1-6	TGCGCCAGCAGTCGCTCTAGGTATAATTCACCCCTCCACTTT	CASSRSRYNSPLHF
NA	TRBV28	NA	TRBJ1-5	TGTGCCAGCAGTTTTAGGGGGGGCTTAGCGCCCCAGCATTTT	CASSFRGGLAPQHF
TRBD2	TRBV9	NA	TRBJ2-5	TGTGCCAGCAGCGTAGGAGGACTAGCGGGAGTAGGGGGAGAGACCCAGTACTTC	CASSVGGLAGVGGETQYF
TRBD2	TRBV28	NA	TRBJ2-3	TGTGCCAGCAGACCTGGGACTAGGGGCACAGATACGCAGTATTTT	CASRPGTRGTDTQYF
NA	TRBV21-1	NA	TRBJ2-3	TGTGCCAGCGGGGGGGGCTACTGGGCATCAGATACGCAGTATTTT	CASGGGYWASDTQYF
TRBD1	TRBV28	NA	TRBJ2-7	TGTGCCAGCAGTTCTCGGACAGGAGTCCTCTACGAGCAGTACTTC	CASSSRTGVLYEQYF
TRBD2	TRBV28	NA	TRBJ2-3	TGTGCCAGCAGTGGACTAGCGGGAGGCGGAAGCACAGATACGCAGTATTTT	CASSGLAGGGSTDTQYF
NA	TRBV12-3/TRBV12-4	NA	TRBJ2-7	TGTGCCAGCAGTAAGAGGGGGTTCAGCGAGCAGTACTTC	CASSKRGFSEQYF
NA	TRBV27	NA	TRBJ1-5	TGTGCCAGCTCACAGGGTTTTGGCAATCAGCCCCAGCATTTT	CASSQGFGNQPQHF
TRBD1	TRBV6-5	NA	TRBJ2-4	TGTGCCAGCAAGAGACAGGGCTTAGCCAAAAACATTCAGTACTTC	CASKRQGLAKNIQYF
NA	TRBV30	NA	TRBJ2-1	TGTGCCTGGAGGTGGGGGCAGGGCTCCTACAATGAGCAGTTCTTC	CAWRWGQGSYNEQFF
NA	TRBV18	NA	TRBJ2-3	TGTGCCAGCTCACCAATAAAGCAAAGCACAGATACGCAGTATTTT	CASSPIKQSTDTQYF
TRBD2	TRBV7-2	NA	TRBJ2-1	TGTGCCAGCAGCCGGTGGGTAACGGGGAGGGATGAGCAGTTCTTC	CASSRWVTGRDEQFF
TRBD2	TRBV24-1	NA	TRBJ2-5	TGTGCCACCAGTCTAGCGGGAAGGGAGACCCAGTACTTC	CATSLAGRETQYF
TRBD1	TRBV7-8	NA	TRBJ1-2	TGTGCCAGCAGTCCAGACAGGGCGACTAACTATGGCTACACCTTC	CASSPDRATNYGYTF
NA	TRBV30	NA	TRBJ1-4	TGTGCCTGGAGTATAAGGGGCAGGGGATGGACAACTAATGAAAAACTGTTTTTT	CAWSIRGRGWTTNEKLFF
TRBD2	TRBV27	once	TRBJ2-3	TGTGCCAGCAGTTATAGCGGGAGGGCCACAAATACGCAGTATTTT	CASSYSGRATNTQYF
NA	TRBV6-5	NA	TRBJ2-5	TGTGCCAGCAGTTATCGGGGGAATGCTCAAGAGACCCAGTACTTC	CASSYRGNAQETQYF
NA	TRBV29-1	once	TRBJ1-1	TGCAGCGTGGGAAATTACCAGGGGAACACTGAAGCTTTCTTT	CSVGNYQGNTEAFF
TRBD2	TRBV3-1/TRBV3-2	NA	TRBJ2-1	TGTGCCAGCAGCGAGCGCCTGACTAGCGGGGGGGCCGCCTACAATGAGCAGTTCTTC	CASSERLTSGGAAYNEQFF
TRBD1	TRBV18	NA	TRBJ1-1	TGTGCCAGCTCACCGGACGACAGGGGTGGGGGAGCTTTCTTT	CASSPDDRGGGAFF
NA	TRBV7-6	NA	TRBJ1-5	TGTGCCAGCAGCTTGGGGGAGGATCAGCCCCAGCATTTT	CASSLGEDQPQHF
NA	TRBV28	NA	TRBJ1-2	TGTGCCAGCAGTTTTAGCTCGCCGGACTCCTATGGCTACACCTTC	CASSFSSPDSYGYTF
NA	TRBV30	NA	TRBJ2-3	TGTGCCTGGAGTACGCCAGGGAGGACAGATACGCAGTATTTT	CAWSTPGRTDTQYF
TRBD1	TRBV11-2	NA	TRBJ1-2	TGTGCCAGCAGCTTAGTGGGACAGGACTATGGCTACACCTTC	CASSLVGQDYGYTF
NA	TRBV10-3	once	TRBJ1-1	TGTGCCATCAGAGTGAGCCAAACTGAAGCTTTCTTT	CAIRVSQTEAFF
NA	TRBV4-2	NA	TRBJ1-2	TGTGCCAGCAGCCAAGGGACAGACTATGGCTACACCTTC	CASSQGTDYGYTF
NA	TRBV6-2/TRBV6-3	NA	TRBJ1-1	TGTGCCAGCAGTTTACCGGGGAGCGCTTATGAAGCTTTCTTT	CASSLPGSAYEAFF
NA	TRBV11-2	few	TRBJ2-3	TGTGCCAGCAGGCAAAATGAGGCAGATACGCAGTATTTT	CASRQNEADTQYF
TRBD2	TRBV30	NA	TRBJ2-5	TGTGCCTGGACTAGCGGGGGACAGTACCAAGAGACCCAGTACTTC	CAWTSGGQYQETQYF
NA	TRBV30	NA	TRBJ1-1	TGTGCCTGGAGCCCCGGGAACACTGAAGCTTTCTTT	CAWSPGNTEAFF